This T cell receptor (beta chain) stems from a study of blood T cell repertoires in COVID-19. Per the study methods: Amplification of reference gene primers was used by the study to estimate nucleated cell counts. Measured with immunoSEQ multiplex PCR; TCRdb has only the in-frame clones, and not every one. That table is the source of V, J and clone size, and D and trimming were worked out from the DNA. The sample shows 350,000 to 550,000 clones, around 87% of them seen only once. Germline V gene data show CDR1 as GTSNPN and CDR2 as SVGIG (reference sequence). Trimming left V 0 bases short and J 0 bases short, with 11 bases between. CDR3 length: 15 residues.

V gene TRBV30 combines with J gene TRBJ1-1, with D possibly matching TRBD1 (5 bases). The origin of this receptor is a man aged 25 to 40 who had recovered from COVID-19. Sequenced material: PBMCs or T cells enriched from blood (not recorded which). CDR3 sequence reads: CAWSVLRTMNTEAFF. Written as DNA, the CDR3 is TGTGCCTGGAGTGTACTCAGGACAATGAACACTGAAGCTTTCTTT.